This entry is about one T cell receptor (beta chain). Its antigen has not been determined. No much larger clonotype is one base removed from it; base qualities were not supplied. Genomic DNA was isolated from the sorted cells so that the TCRbeta CDR3 region could be sequenced. The immunoSEQ Assay was used to sequence the TCRbeta CDR3 regions. The table comes from immuneACCESS by way of TCRdb, which keeps in-frame sequences with V and J called. Part of the clones is missing from these tables; in studies checked, under half for an unresolved V gene and the rest for unknown reasons. For this sample there are around 90,000 clones; 80% to 90% appear just once. Clones ranked in the top ten supply about 7.7% of the sample. The source of the sample is a study of OX40 agonist ivuxolimab in advanced cancers. General notes on the study: Ivuxolimab was a fully human IgG2 agonistic monoclonal antibody targeting the costimulatory receptor OX40 (CD134). The purpose of peripheral TCRbeta sequencing was to test whether ivuxolimab changed TCR sequence diversity and led to clonal T-cell expansion. The dose-escalation cohort was about 83% male with a mean age of around 62 years, ranging from roughly 20 to 80. Partial responses were achieved by three dose-escalation patients, of whom one had hepatocellular carcinoma and two had cutaneous melanoma. Of the approximately 50 patients in dose escalation, 19 had hepatocellular carcinoma, roughly 15 had melanoma, 9 had renal cell carcinoma and 9 had head and neck cancer. Intravenous ivuxolimab was administered to patients every 2 weeks at six dose levels: 0.01, 0.1, 0.3, 1.5, 3 and 10 mg/kg. The paper reports the monotherapy dose-escalation portion (N of about 47 patients) of the phase I ivuxolimab trial. Patients were allowed to have had prior anti-PD-1, anti-PD-L1 or anti-CTLA-4 therapy, and around two fifths of the dose-escalation patients had been treated with checkpoint inhibitors.

The germline V gene gives CDR1 as SGHTA and CDR2 as FQGTGA. The CDR3, cysteine through phenylalanine, is 15 amino acids long. CDR3 DNA is the only sequence kept; it has 45 bases, read in frame from the first base. Trimming costs V 5 bases and J 2 bases, and their ends lie 15 bases apart. What the research found in general, with its limitations: On average, CD8+ T cells showed more expanded clones than CD4+ T cells after ivuxolimab. In the 0.1-3.0 mg/kg groups, partial responders had among the lowest normalized peripheral clonal expansion, particularly in CD8+ T cells. The antigen specificity of the peripheral T cells that underwent clonal expansion was not determined. Clonal expansion of both CD4+ and CD8+ blood T cells was observed from baseline to week 6 at doses 0.1 to 3.0 mg/kg. Low levels of normalized T-cell clonal expansion were also seen in some nonresponding patients.

Patients with a history of autoimmune disease or receiving systemic immunosuppression were excluded from the trial. Peripheral blood for TCR sequencing was collected from all dose cohorts at baseline, on cycle 4 day 1, and on cycle 7 day 1. The samples were taken from a phase I, first-in-human, multicenter, open-label dose-escalation trial of ivuxolimab. Adults with locally advanced or metastatic melanoma, renal cell carcinoma, hepatocellular carcinoma or head and neck squamous cell carcinoma were enrolled in the trial. Before TCR sequencing, CD4+ T cells and CD8+ T cells from peripheral blood were sorted into separate populations.

Sequencing used CD4+ or CD8+ T cells sorted from blood, obtained in a trial of the OX40 agonist ivuxolimab. The sequence came from an adult with an advanced solid tumor such as melanoma, head and neck, liver or kidney cancer. The chain is made from TRBV7-3 and TRBJ1-2; a confident D gene designation cannot be given. The CDR3: CASSPAGRNNYGYTF. Read as DNA, the sequence is TGTGCCAGCAGCCCCGCCGGACGGAACAACTATGGCTACACCTTC.